This T cell receptor delta chain derives from a study of Vδ1+ human thymocytes. Study conclusions and caveats: Thymic delta-chain repertoires held 15% to 20% Vdelta2 sequences and few Vdelta3, despite high sort purity. Thymic TRG and TRD repertoires appeared highly polyclonal. The authors advised highly purified populations and single-cell validation.

Comment on this clone: Its specificity is unknown.

Sequences come from RNA converted to cDNA by reverse transcription. Pooled V-gene forward primers with one constant-region reverse primer generated the CDR3 amplicons by multiplex PCR. With CATT, TCRdb re-called clones from the multiplex PCR reads. The data contain about 58,000 delta-chain clones, more than 13% of them singletons. The CDR3 loop spans 19 amino acids. The V segment lost 0 bases and the J segment 1 base; nucleotides outside the gene matches: 12. From germline, CDR1 is TSWWSYY and CDR2 QGS. The sorted cells were CD3+ Vdelta1+ Vdelta2- thymocytes from alphabeta-depleted thymus. The V call is TRDV1, the J call TRDJ1; 9 nucleotides align to TRDD3. This sequence originates from a girl under two years old who had congenital heart surgery. The source material was Vdelta1+ gamma-delta thymocytes from the thymus. Subset described: FACS-sorted CD3+ TCRalphabeta- TCRVdelta1+ TCRVdelta2- thymocytes. CDR3 sequence (DNA): TGTGCTCTTGGGGAACTCCCAAATCCGGGGGATACCGTCACCGATAAACTCATCTTT. Translating it yields CALGELPNPGDTVTDKLIF.